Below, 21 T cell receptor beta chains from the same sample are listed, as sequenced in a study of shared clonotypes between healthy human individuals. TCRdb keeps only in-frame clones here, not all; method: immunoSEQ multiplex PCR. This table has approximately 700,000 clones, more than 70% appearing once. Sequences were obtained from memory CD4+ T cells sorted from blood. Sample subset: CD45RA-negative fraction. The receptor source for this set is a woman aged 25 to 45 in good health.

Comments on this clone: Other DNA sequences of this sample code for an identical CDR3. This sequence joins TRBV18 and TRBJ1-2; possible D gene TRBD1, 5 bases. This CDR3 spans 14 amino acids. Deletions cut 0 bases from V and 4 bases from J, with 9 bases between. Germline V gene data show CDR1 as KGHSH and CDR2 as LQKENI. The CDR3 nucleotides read TGTGCCAGCTCACCACCTGGCCAGGGCTATGGCTACACCTTC. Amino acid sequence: CASSPPGQGYGYTF.

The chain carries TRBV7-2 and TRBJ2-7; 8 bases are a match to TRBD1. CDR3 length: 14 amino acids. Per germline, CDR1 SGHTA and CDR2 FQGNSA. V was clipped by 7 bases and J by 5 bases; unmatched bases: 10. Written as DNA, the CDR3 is TGTGCCAGCACCCCTCGGACAGGGATCAACGAGCAGTACTTC. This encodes CASTPRTGINEQYF. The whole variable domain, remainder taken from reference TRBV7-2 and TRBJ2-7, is GAGVSQSPSNKVTEKGKDVELRCDPISGHTALYWYRQSLGQGLEFLIYFQGNSAPDKSGLPSDRFSAERTGGSVSTLTIQRTQQEDSAVYLCASTPRTGINEQYFGPGTRLTVT.

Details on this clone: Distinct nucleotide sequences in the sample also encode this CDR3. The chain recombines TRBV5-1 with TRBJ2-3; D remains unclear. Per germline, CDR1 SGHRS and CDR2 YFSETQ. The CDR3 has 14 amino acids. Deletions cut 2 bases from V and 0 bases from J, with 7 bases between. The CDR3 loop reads CASSLGRSTDTQYF. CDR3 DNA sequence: TGCGCCAGCAGCTTAGGCAGGAGCACAGATACGCAGTATTTT.

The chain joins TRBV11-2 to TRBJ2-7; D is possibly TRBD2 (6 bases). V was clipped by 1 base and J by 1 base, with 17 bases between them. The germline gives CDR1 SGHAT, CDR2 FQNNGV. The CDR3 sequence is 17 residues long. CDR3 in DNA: TGTGCCAGCAGCTTAGTAGGAGGGGACGGGTGGTCCTACGAGCAGTACTTC. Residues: CASSLVGGDGWSYEQYF.

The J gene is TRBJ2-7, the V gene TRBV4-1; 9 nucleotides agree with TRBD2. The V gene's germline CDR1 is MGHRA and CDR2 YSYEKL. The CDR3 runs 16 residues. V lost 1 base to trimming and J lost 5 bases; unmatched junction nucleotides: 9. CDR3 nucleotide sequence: TGCGCCAGCAGCCAAGTTAGGAGCGGGAGGTCCCACGAGCAGTACTTC. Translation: CASSQVRSGRSHEQYF.

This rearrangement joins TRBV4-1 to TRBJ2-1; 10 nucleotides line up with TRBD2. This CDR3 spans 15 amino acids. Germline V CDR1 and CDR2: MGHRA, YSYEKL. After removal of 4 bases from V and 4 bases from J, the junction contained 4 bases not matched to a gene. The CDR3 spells CASSRPTSGYNEQFF. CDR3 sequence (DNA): TGCGCCAGCAGCCGCCCGACTAGCGGGTACAATGAGCAGTTCTTC.

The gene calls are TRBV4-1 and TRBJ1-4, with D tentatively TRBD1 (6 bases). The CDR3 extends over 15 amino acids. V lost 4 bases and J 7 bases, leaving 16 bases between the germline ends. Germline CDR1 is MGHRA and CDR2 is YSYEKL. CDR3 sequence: CASSRTGLGSEKLFF. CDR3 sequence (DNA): TGCGCCAGCAGCCGCACAGGGTTAGGTAGTGAAAAACTGTTTTTT.

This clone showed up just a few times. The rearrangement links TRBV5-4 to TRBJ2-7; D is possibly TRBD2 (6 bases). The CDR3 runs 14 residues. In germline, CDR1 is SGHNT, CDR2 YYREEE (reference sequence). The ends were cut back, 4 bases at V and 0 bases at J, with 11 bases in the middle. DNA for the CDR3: TGTGCCAGCAGCCGGCGGGGAGCCTCCTACGAGCAGTACTTC. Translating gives CASSRRGASYEQYF. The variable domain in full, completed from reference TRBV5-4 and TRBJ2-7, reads ETGVTQSPTHLIKTRGQQVTLRCSSQSGHNTVSWYQQALGQGPQFIFQYYREEENGRGNFPPRFSGLQFPNYSSELNVNALELDDSALYLCASSRRGASYEQYFGPGTRLTVT.

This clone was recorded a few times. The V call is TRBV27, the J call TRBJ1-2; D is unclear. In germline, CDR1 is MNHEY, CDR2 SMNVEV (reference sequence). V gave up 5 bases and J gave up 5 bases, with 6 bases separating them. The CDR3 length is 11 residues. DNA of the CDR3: TGTGCCAGCAGTGACGGTTATGGCTACACCTTC. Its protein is CASSDGYGYTF.

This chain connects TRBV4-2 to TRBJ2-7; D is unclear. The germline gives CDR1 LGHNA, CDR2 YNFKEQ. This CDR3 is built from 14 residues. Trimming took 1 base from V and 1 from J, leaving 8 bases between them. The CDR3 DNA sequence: TGTGCCAGCAGCCAAGTTCGTCGGTCCTACGAGCAGTACTTC. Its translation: CASSQVRRSYEQYF.

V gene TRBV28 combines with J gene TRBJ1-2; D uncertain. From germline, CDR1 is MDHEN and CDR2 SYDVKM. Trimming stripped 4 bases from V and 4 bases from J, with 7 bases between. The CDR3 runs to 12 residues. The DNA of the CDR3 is TGTGCCAGCAGTTCTCGGGGCTATGGCTACACCTTC. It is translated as CASSSRGYGYTF.

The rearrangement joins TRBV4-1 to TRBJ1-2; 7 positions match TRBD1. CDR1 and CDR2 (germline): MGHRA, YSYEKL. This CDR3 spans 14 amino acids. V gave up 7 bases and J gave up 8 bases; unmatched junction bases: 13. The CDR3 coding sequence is TGCGCCAGCACCAATCAGGGACAGACGAGCGGCTACACCTTC. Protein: CASTNQGQTSGYTF.

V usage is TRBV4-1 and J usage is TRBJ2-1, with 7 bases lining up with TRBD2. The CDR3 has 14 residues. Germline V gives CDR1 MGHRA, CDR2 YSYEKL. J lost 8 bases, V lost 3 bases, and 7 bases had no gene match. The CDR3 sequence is CASSHRLAGHEQFF. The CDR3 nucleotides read TGCGCCAGCAGCCACCGACTAGCCGGGCATGAGCAGTTCTTC.

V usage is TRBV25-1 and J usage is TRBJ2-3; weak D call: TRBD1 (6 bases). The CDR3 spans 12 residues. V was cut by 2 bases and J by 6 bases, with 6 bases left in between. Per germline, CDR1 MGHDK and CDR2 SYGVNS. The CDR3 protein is CASSEGGDTQYF. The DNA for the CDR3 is TGTGCCAGCAGTGAAGGGGGCGATACGCAGTATTTT.

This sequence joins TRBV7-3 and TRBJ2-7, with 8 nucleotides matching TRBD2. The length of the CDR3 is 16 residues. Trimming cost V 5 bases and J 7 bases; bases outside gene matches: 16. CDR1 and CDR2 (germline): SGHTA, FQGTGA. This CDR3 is CASSPRGDPSSSEQYF. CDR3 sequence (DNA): TGTGCCAGCAGCCCGCGGGGGGACCCCTCTTCGAGTGAGCAGTACTTC.

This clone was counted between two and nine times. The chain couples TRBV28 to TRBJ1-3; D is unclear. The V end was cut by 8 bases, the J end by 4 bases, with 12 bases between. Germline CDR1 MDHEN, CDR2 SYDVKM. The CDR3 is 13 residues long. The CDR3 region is CASLRSGGNTIYF. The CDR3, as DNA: TGTGCCAGCTTACGGTCGGGCGGAAACACCATATATTTT. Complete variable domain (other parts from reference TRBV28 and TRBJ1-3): DVKVTQSSRYLVKRTGEKVFLECVQDMDHENMFWYRQDPGLGLRLIYFSYDVKMKEKGDIPEGYSVSREKKERFSLILESASTNQTSMYLCASLRSGGNTIYFGEGSWLTVV.

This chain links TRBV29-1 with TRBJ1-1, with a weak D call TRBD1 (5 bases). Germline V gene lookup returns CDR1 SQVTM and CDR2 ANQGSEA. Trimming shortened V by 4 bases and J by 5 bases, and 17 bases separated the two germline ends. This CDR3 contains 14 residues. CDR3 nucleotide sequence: TGCAGCGTTGGCATTGGCGGGGCTAATACTGAAGCTTTCTTT. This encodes CSVGIGGANTEAFF. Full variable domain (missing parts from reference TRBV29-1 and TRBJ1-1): SAVISQKPSRDICQRGTSLTIQCQVDSQVTMMFWYRQQPGQSLTLIATANQGSEATYESGFVIDKFPISRPNLTFSTLTVSNMSPEDSSIYLCSVGIGGANTEAFFGQGTRLTVV.

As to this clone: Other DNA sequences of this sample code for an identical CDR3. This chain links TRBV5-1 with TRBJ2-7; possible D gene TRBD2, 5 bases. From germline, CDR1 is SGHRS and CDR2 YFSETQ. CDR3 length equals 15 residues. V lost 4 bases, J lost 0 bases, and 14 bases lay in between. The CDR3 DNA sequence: TGCGCCAGCAGCCCCCGGGCGGGCAGCTCCTACGAGCAGTACTTC. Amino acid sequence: CASSPRAGSSYEQYF. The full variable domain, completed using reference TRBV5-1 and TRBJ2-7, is KAGVTQTPRYLIKTRGQQVTLSCSPISGHRSVSWYQQTPGQGLQFLFEYFSETQRNKGNFPGRFSGRQFSNSRSEMNVSTLELGDSALYLCASSPRAGSSYEQYFGPGTRLTVT.

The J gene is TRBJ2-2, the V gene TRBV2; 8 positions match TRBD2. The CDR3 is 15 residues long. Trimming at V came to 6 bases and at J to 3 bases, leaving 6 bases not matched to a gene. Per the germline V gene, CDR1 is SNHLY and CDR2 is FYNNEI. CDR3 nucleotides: TGTGCCAGCAGCCAAAGCGGGAGTTACACCGGGGAGCTGTTTTTT. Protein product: CASSQSGSYTGELFF.

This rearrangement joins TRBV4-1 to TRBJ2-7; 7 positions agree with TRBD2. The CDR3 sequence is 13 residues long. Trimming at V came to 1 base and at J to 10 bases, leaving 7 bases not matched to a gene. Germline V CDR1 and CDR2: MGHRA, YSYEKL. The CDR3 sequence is CASSQVGTSAQYF. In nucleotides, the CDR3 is TGCGCCAGCAGCCAAGTAGGCACTAGCGCTCAGTACTTC.

The CDR3 DNA reads TGTGCCAGCAGTTCCGGGACAGGGCATCAGCCCCAGCATTTT. This translates into CASSSGTGHQPQHF. The rearrangement links TRBV6-1 to TRBJ1-5; 9 nucleotides line up with TRBD1. Germline V lookup: CDR1 MNHNS, CDR2 SASEGT. The CDR3 loop spans 14 amino acids. Trimming removed 5 bases from V and 5 bases from J; junction bases left unmatched: 4.